The T cell receptor beta chain under discussion was sequenced for a study of spatial heterogeneity in lung cancer. Study-wide background: Bulk RNA-seq from matched material yielded a T cell module score that correlated strongly with TCR transcript counts in tumor regions. Raw reads contained each unique TCR and UMI combination more than ten times on average. Findings and limits, study-wide: Mutation counts in tumors were tracked by counts of expanded intratumoral alpha and beta TCRs.

At least ten counts were recorded for this clonotype. The antigen remains undetermined. Per germline, CDR1 SGHNT and CDR2 YYREEE (reference sequence). Trimming took off 3 bases at V and 2 bases at J, with 16 bases between the two ends. This CDR3 is 16 amino acids long. A unique molecular identifier was carried by every single TCR cDNA molecule. TCRdb re-derived calls from the 5' RACE reads in MiXCR, one entry per CDR3 protein. This table has 8,000 to 10,000 distinct CDR3 sequences, 8% to 10% appearing once. The time point is: sample taken at primary tumor resection. From tumor, nontumor lung or frozen PBMC, whole RNA was taken unsorted for sequencing.

The sequence was obtained from a female donor with early-stage non-small cell lung cancer. This sequence joins TRBV5-4 and TRBJ2-3; D is possibly TRBD1 or TRBD2 (6 bases each). The material sequenced was lung tumor tissue, taken at surgery. The CDR3 sequence: CASSSPRGDITDTQYF. DNA for the CDR3: TGTGCCAGCAGCTCCCCGAGGGGGGATATCACAGATACGCAGTATTTT.